This T cell receptor beta chain was obtained from a study of T cell repertoires in cytomegalovirus infection. Study information: Both a matching HLA type and CMV infection were indicated by public TCR beta signatures.

The CDR3 covers 16 residues. With V trimmed by 6 bases and J by 5 bases, 12 bases remained unmatched. TCRdb ran MiXCR on the reads and lists one entry per CDR3 protein. The repertoire has approximately 910,000 distinct CDR3 sequences, around 30% of them found once; the top ten carry more than 12%. Study-level results: The response measured ex vivo was dominated by TCR beta clonotypes (HLA-C-restricted and CMV-specific). Totalled public TCR beta family frequency picked out people who carried CMV plus the relevant HLA.

As regards this clonotype: No antigen is known for it.

The V and J genes are TRBV12-3 or TRBV12-4 and TRBJ1-2, with 10 bases identical to TRBD1. The sequence was collected from a human donor in good health (CMV status not recorded). Some clones in this sample may be carry-over from other donors' samples. This sample comprised cultured CD8+ T cells from PBMCs, obtained from culture after CMV antigen stimulation. This chain's CDR3 is CASSLLPTGGKYGYTF. The CDR3 DNA reads as TGTGCCAGCAGCCTCCTTCCGACAGGGGGCAAATATGGCTACACCTTC.